This T cell receptor beta chain originates from a study of regulatory T cells in long-lasting Graves disease. Whole-study context: Patients with new Graves' disease had used antithyroid drugs below 3 months.

Building the TCR beta libraries relied on iRepertoire HTBI primers, and CDR3 regions underwent Arm-PCR. MiXCR was run by TCRdb on the multiplex PCR reads, yielding one entry per CDR3 protein. The profile shows 200,000 to 250,000 distinct CDR3 sequences, about 19% of them singletons. Time point in this sample: newly diagnosed GD, antithyroid drugs for less than 3 months. RNA isolated from PBMCs was used to make the TCR library. Criteria from the American Thyroid Association guidelines were applied to diagnose Graves' disease. This clonotype was observed at least ten times. These same records also appear under a second study, on T cells in Graves' hyperthyroidism and ophthalmopathy.

The receptor was derived from a woman aged 25 to 39 with Graves disease. Sequenced material: peripheral blood mononuclear cells (PBMCs), taken at new diagnosis, from a patient treated with antithyroid drugs.

The CDR3 spells CASRTAGGKTYEQYF. For the CDR3, the DNA is TGTGCCAGCAGGACTGCAGGGGGGAAAACCTACGAGCAGTACTTC. This chain links TRBV28 with TRBJ2-7; D is possibly TRBD1 (7 bases). Between the trimmed V and J ends, which lost 6 bases and 2 bases, there was a span of 17 bases. From germline, CDR1 is MDHEN and CDR2 SYDVKM. CDR3 length: 15 residues.